What follows is one TCR beta chain and its context. Its antigen is not identified. The protocol was immunoSEQ multiplex PCR, while the TCRdb copy is restricted to in-frame clones and leaves out a portion. The sample shows 35,000 to 40,000 clones, just under 80% of them seen only once. The CDR3 is made up of 14 amino acids. Germline V CDR1 and CDR2: MGHDK, SYGVNS. V shed 1 base, J shed 4 bases, and the junction held 1 base outside the gene matches. Time point of the sample: baseline, week 1 (first vaccination visit). Specified treatment: pre-vaccination baseline after standard-of-care therapy. Astrocytomas found in donors were new, WHO grade 3 or 4, IDH1-mutant and ATRX-lost. The data belong to a study of a mutant IDH1 vaccine in newly diagnosed glioma. Study results and caveats: Among all patients, vaccine-induced immune responses occurred in approximately 93%.

The sample was PBMCs, taken from a glioma patient treated with radiotherapy, temozolomide or both. The chain employs TRBV25-1 and TRBJ2-1, with 7 bases aligning to TRBD1. The clonotype was recovered from a man in his forties with glioma. Some clones in this sample may be carry-over from other donors' samples. Here the CDR3 reads CASSESDRYNEQFF. The CDR3 coding sequence is TGTGCCAGCAGTGAATCGGACAGGTACAATGAGCAGTTCTTC.